One sample yielded the 3 T cell receptor beta chains listed below, sequenced in a study of Graves' ophthalmopathy and Graves' hyperthyroidism (dated by TCRdb to the late 2010s). TCRdb lists the instrument as Illumina HiSeq 2000. For repertoire sequencing, the TCR beta CDR3 regions were amplified from RNA transcripts. HTBI primers and the Qiagen OneStep RT-PCR kit were used in a first-round RT-PCR, which was followed by a second-round multiplex PCR, size selection and purification. TCRdb reprocessing: public reads trimmed at Q25 with fastp, clones called with MiXCR, in-frame beta chains kept. Records with the same CDR3 protein are collapsed into one entry carrying the most frequent genes and DNA. Here the sample has approximately 640,000 distinct CDR3 sequences; roughly 41% occur a single time. The top ten hold about 3.3% of the sample. Sequences were obtained from peripheral blood. The receptors come from an adult man with Graves' ophthalmopathy.

This clonotype was detected a few times. This rearrangement joins TRBV12-3 or TRBV12-4 to TRBJ2-6; 8 bases fit TRBD2. The CDR3 contains 18 residues. With V trimmed by 0 bases and J by 0 bases, 4 bases remained unmatched. The CDR3, as DNA: TGTGCCAGCAGTTTAGCCGGTAGCGGGGTCTCTGGGGCCAACGTCCTGACTTTC. This translates into CASSLAGSGVSGANVLTF.

The count of this clonotype is one. This clone may be a read error of a much larger clone one base away. The chain combines TRBV10-2 with TRBJ1-1, with D perhaps matching TRBD1 (5 bases). Per germline, CDR1 WSHSY and CDR2 SAAADI. The CDR3 contains 13 residues. For the CDR3, the DNA is TGCGCCAGCAAAGACAGCCGCGGCACTGAAGCTCTCTTT. This translates into CASKDSRGTEALF.

CDR3 DNA sequence: TGCGCCAGCAGCCTAAGGGTGTCGCTGGAGAACACTGAAGCTTTCTTT. Its translation is CASSLRVSLENTEAFF. This chain joins TRBV5-1 and TRBJ1-1; D ambiguous. V was pared by 4 bases and J by 1 base, with 17 bases between. The CDR3 contains 16 residues. CDR1 and CDR2 (germline): SGHRS, YFSETQ.